This entry lists 31 T cell receptor beta chains sequenced from one sample in a study of T-cell reconstitution after alpha-beta-depleted transplantation in children (TCRdb year 2016). Preparation of the library involved PCR. Instrument used: Illumina HiSeq 2500. To normalize quantification of the TCRbeta repertoire, the TCR libraries were built with molecular barcoding that relied on unique molecular identifiers. The raw public data were reprocessed by TCRdb itself: fastp quality trimming at Q25, MiXCR clonotype calling, in-frame beta chains only. CDR3 protein sequences are deduplicated, and each keeps its most common genes and DNA. The sample contains just under 550,000 distinct CDR3 sequences, 15% to 20% of them found a single time. 3% to 3.5% of the sample belongs to the ten largest clones. The specimen was PBMCs from the stem cell graft donor, collected from the stem cell graft. The receptors shown here come from a human donor who donated a stem cell graft to a child with acute lymphoblastic leukemia.

J is TRBJ1-1 and V is TRBV29-1, with a tentative D call TRBD1 (6 bases). The CDR3 contains 14 residues. The germline V and J ends were trimmed by 1 base and 5 bases, with 14 bases remaining between them. In germline, CDR1 is SQVTM, CDR2 ANQGSEA. CDR3 residues: CSVEVSGAVTEAFF. CDR3 nucleotides: TGCAGCGTTGAAGTGTCGGGGGCCGTTACTGAAGCTTTCTTT.

The chain has TRBV4-1 and TRBJ2-7; the match to TRBD2 covers 14 bases. The V gene end was trimmed by 5 bases and the J gene end by 7 bases; junction bases not matched to a gene: 7. The CDR3 consists of 15 residues. The germline V gene encodes CDR1 MGHRA and CDR2 YSYEKL. CDR3 loop: CASSFGLAGGWEQYF. CDR3 DNA: TGCGCCAGCAGCTTCGGACTAGCGGGAGGTTGGGAGCAGTACTTC.

This clonotype was recorded a few times. The chain is built from TRBV27 and TRBJ1-1; a possible D gene is TRBD1 (6 bases). Germline V gene lookup returns CDR1 MNHEY and CDR2 SMNVEV (reference sequence). Between the trimmed V and J ends, which lost 4 bases and 4 bases, there was a span of 10 bases. The length of the CDR3 is 13 residues. CDR3 loop: CASSWAGATEAFF. CDR3 sequence (DNA): TGTGCCAGCAGTTGGGCGGGGGCCACTGAAGCTTTCTTT.

This clonotype has at least ten counts. The chain links TRBV4-2 to TRBJ2-7; possibly TRBD2 for D (5 bases). Trimming cost V 0 bases and J 3 bases, with 12 bases left between them. Germline assignment: CDR1 LGHNA and CDR2 YNFKEQ. CDR3 length: 15 residues. The CDR3 loop is CASSQDYGNFYEQYF. CDR3 DNA: TGTGCCAGCAGCCAAGATTACGGGAACTTCTACGAGCAGTACTTC.

This clonotype was seen only a few times. The CDR3 spells CASSLSPRGSTEAFF. The DNA of the CDR3 is TGTGCCAGCAGTTTGAGCCCTAGGGGTAGCACTGAAGCTTTCTTT. This chain joins TRBV12-3 or TRBV12-4 and TRBJ1-1; perhaps TRBD1 as D (5 bases). CDR3 length equals 15 residues. With 3 bases removed from V and 4 bases from J, the gap between germline ends came to 15 bases.

The chain carries TRBV12-3 or TRBV12-4 and TRBJ1-5; possibly TRBD1 for D (5 bases). The V end lost 6 bases, the J end lost 5 bases, and 14 bases lay between the germline ends. CDR3 length: 14 amino acids. Here the CDR3 reads CASSPRAGYQPQHF. The CDR3 nucleotides are TGTGCCAGCAGCCCCAGGGCAGGGTATCAGCCCCAGCATTTT.

This rearrangement joins TRBV5-1 to TRBJ1-2, with TRBD1 matching over 7 bases. Germline loops: CDR1 SGHRS, CDR2 YFSETQ. Trimming removed 0 bases from V and 6 bases from J; junction bases left unmatched: 8. The CDR3 consists of 15 residues. The CDR3 DNA follows: TGCGCCAGCAGCTTGGGGCAGGTCACAGGGGATGGCTACACCTTC. Its translation is CASSLGQVTGDGYTF. The variable domain in full, completed from reference TRBV5-1 and TRBJ1-2, reads KAGVTQTPRYLIKTRGQQVTLSCSPISGHRSVSWYQQTPGQGLQFLFEYFSETQRNKGNFPGRFSGRQFSNSRSEMNVSTLELGDSALYLCASSLGQVTGDGYTFGSGTRLTVV.

This clonotype was picked up a small number of times. The chain recombines TRBV6-1 with TRBJ1-2; 7 nucleotides agree with TRBD1. This CDR3 is 14 amino acids long. Germline CDR1 and CDR2: MNHNS and SASEGT. V was pared by 3 bases and J by 1 base, with 2 bases of the junction left unmatched. The DNA for the CDR3 is TGTGCCAGCAGTGAGGGGGACAGTAACTATGGCTACACCTTC. As protein: CASSEGDSNYGYTF.

V and J are TRBV7-9 and TRBJ2-1; D might be TRBD2 (5 bases). This CDR3 is 17 amino acids long. Germline loops: CDR1 SEHNR, CDR2 FQNEAQ (reference sequence). Trimming took 3 bases from V and 1 from J, leaving 16 bases between them. As DNA, the CDR3 is TGTGCCAGCAGCTTCCTGAGGGCTACCCTTTCCTACAATGAGCAGTTCTTC. Translated, it gives CASSFLRATLSYNEQFF.

This sequence joins TRBV5-1 and TRBJ1-5, with unresolved D. The CDR3 length is 15 residues. V lost 1 base and J lost 3, with 11 bases in between. Germline lookup yields CDR1 SGHRS and CDR2 YFSETQ. The DNA of the CDR3 is TGCGCCAGCAGCTTGAGTCCCACTAACAATCAGCCCCAGCATTTT. Amino acid sequence: CASSLSPTNNQPQHF.

This clonotype was counted between two and nine times. The chain joins TRBV27 to TRBJ1-6; the D is unclear. The V gene's germline CDR1 is MNHEY and CDR2 SMNVEV (reference sequence). The CDR3 spans 16 residues. Trimming cost V 8 bases and J 5 bases, with 19 bases left between them. For the CDR3, the DNA is TGTGCCAGCGGTCGCCGCGGGAGGTCACATAATTCACCCCTCCACTTT. This translates into CASGRRGRSHNSPLHF.

This clonotype was seen more than once but under ten times. The V call is TRBV20-1, the J call TRBJ2-3, with a weak D call TRBD2 (6 bases). Trimming removed 0 bases from V and 6 bases from J, with 25 bases in between. Germline V gene lookup returns CDR1 DFQATT and CDR2 SNEGSKA (reference sequence). There are 18 residues in the CDR3. The DNA for the CDR3 is TGCAGTGCTAGAGATGGTCAGCGGGCGAGGCCTCCGGGCGATACGCAGTATTTT. It codes for CSARDGQRARPPGDTQYF.

This clonotype occurred a few times. This chain links TRBV3-1 with TRBJ2-5; no firm D call. The length of the CDR3 is 12 residues. Germline V gene sequence: CDR1 LGHDT, CDR2 YNNKEL (reference sequence). With 1 base removed from V and 5 bases from J, the gap between germline ends came to 5 bases. The CDR3 spells CASSQAWETQYF. CDR3 bases: TGTGCCAGCAGCCAAGCGTGGGAGACCCAGTACTTC.

This clonotype was counted only a few times. The chain employs TRBV6-5 and TRBJ2-1; 7 positions agree with TRBD2. Trimming took 2 bases from V and 6 from J; bases not matched to a gene: 4. The CDR3 is 14 amino acids. The germline gives CDR1 MNHEY, CDR2 SVGAGI. The CDR3 loop is CASSYDGTTNEQFF. The DNA of the CDR3 is TGTGCCAGCAGTTACGACGGGACTACCAATGAGCAGTTCTTC.

This chain links TRBV7-9 with TRBJ1-5, with 7 bases matching TRBD1. V shed 4 bases, J shed 3 bases, and the junction held 6 bases outside the gene matches. The CDR3 has 15 amino acids. CDR1 is SEHNR, CDR2 FQNEAQ, per germline (reference sequence). The CDR3 DNA reads TGTGCCAGCAGCTCCCCCGGGACAGACAATCAGCCCCAGCATTTT. Amino acid sequence: CASSSPGTDNQPQHF.

This clonotype was seen only a few times. The chain uses TRBV20-1 and TRBJ1-2, with D possibly matching TRBD1 (5 bases). CDR3 length equals 13 residues. Deletions cut 1 base from V and 4 bases from J, with 10 bases between. CDR1 is DFQATT, CDR2 SNEGSKA, per germline (reference sequence). The CDR3 loop reads CSARARQRYGYTF. CDR3 bases: TGCAGTGCTAGAGCAAGACAGCGCTATGGCTACACCTTC.

This rearrangement joins TRBV9 to TRBJ2-5; D is ambiguous. The V gene lost 1 base and the J gene lost 4 bases, with 11 bases spanning the gap. The V gene's germline CDR1 is SGDLS and CDR2 YYNGEE. The CDR3 loop spans 14 amino acids. DNA of the CDR3: TGTGCCAGCAGCGTAATCCAGCGAATAGAGACCCAGTACTTC. Amino acid sequence: CASSVIQRIETQYF.

The chain couples TRBV5-1 to TRBJ2-7; no clear D gene. V lost 3 bases, J lost 4 bases, and 11 bases lay in between. The CDR3 totals 13 residues. Germline CDR1 reads SGHRS; CDR2 reads YFSETQ. The CDR3 nucleotides read TGCGCCAGCAGCTCCCCCCCCGTATACGAGCAGTACTTC. This translates into CASSSPPVYEQYF.

The chain carries TRBV29-1 and TRBJ2-2; tentative D call: TRBD1 (6 bases). V was trimmed by 7 bases and J by 3 bases, leaving 15 bases between them. The CDR3 spans 14 residues. The germline V gene encodes CDR1 SQVTM and CDR2 ANQGSEA. This CDR3 is CSASRTADTGELFF. For the CDR3, the DNA is TGCAGCGCCTCCCGGACAGCGGACACCGGGGAGCTGTTTTTT.

J is TRBJ2-1 and V is TRBV5-8, with D tentatively TRBD2 (5 bases). Looked up from germline, CDR1 is SGHTS and CDR2 is YDEGEE. The ends were cut back, 4 bases at V and 8 bases at J, with 19 bases in the middle. CDR3 length equals 15 residues. CDR3 in DNA: TGTGCCAGCAGCCCCCTAGCAAGCGCTGTCTATGAGCAGTTCTTC. Amino acid sequence: CASSPLASAVYEQFF. The variable domain in full, with the rest retrieved from reference TRBV5-8 and TRBJ2-1, is EAGVTQSPTHLIKTRGQQATLRCSPISGHTSVYWYQQALGLGLQFLLWYDEGEERNRGNFPPRFSGRQFPNYSSELNVNALELEDSALYLCASSPLASAVYEQFFGPGTRLTVL.

This clonotype was seen a few times. This chain joins TRBV6-1 and TRBJ1-3; D is perhaps TRBD1 (5 bases). CDR1 is MNHNS and CDR2 is SASEGT in the germline V gene. The CDR3 runs 14 residues. V was shortened by 8 bases and J by 4 bases, with 15 bases between the two germline ends. DNA for the CDR3: TGTGCCAGCGGCACTGGGGGGACGGGAAACACCATATATTTT. Its translation: CASGTGGTGNTIYF.

This clonotype was seen only a few times. V usage is TRBV4-1 and J usage is TRBJ2-1; D is undetermined. The CDR3 totals 16 residues. The V gene lost 1 base and the J gene lost 4 bases, with 14 bases spanning the gap. The germline gives CDR1 MGHRA, CDR2 YSYEKL. This CDR3 is CASSQGSVGWYNEQFF. The CDR3 region has the DNA TGCGCCAGCAGCCAAGGATCAGTCGGGTGGTACAATGAGCAGTTCTTC.

This clonotype was picked up a small number of times. V usage is TRBV7-8 and J usage is TRBJ1-5; the match to TRBD1 covers 7 bases. Germline CDR1 is SGHVS and CDR2 is FQNEAQ. The CDR3 is made up of 15 amino acids. Trimming took 1 base from V and 7 from J; bases not matched to a gene: 7. CDR3 residues: CASSLGRGRGQPQHF. CDR3 in DNA: TGTGCCAGCAGCTTAGGGAGGGGGCGGGGGCAGCCCCAGCATTTT. The full variable domain, completed using reference TRBV7-8 and TRBJ1-5, is GAGVSQSPRYKVAKRGQDVALRCDPISGHVSLFWYQQALGQGPEFLTYFQNEAQLDKSGLPSDRFFAERPEGSVSTLKIQRTQQEDSAVYLCASSLGRGRGQPQHFGDGTRLSIL.

The V call is TRBV7-2, the J call TRBJ2-3; D unclear. The CDR3 is 14 residues long. Germline CDR1 reads SGHTA; CDR2 reads FQGNSA. V lost 3 bases and J 1 base, leaving 8 bases between the germline ends. The DNA of the CDR3 is TGTGCCAGCAGCTTCGACCCCCGCACAGATACGCAGTATTTT. Its translation is CASSFDPRTDTQYF.

This rearrangement joins TRBV3-1 to TRBJ1-4; D uncertain. This CDR3 has 17 amino acids. CDR1 and CDR2 (germline): LGHDT, YNNKEL (reference sequence). Trimming left V 3 bases short and J 7 bases short, with 21 bases between. CDR3 sequence: CASSHLPLGGSGEKLFF. In nucleotides, the CDR3 is TGTGCCAGCAGCCACCTCCCCCTTGGCGGGTCAGGTGAAAAACTGTTTTTT. The full variable domain, with the rest looked up from reference TRBV3-1 and TRBJ1-4, is DTAVSQTPKYLVTQMGNDKSIKCEQNLGHDTMYWYKQDSKKFLKIMFSYNNKELIINETVPNRFSPKSPDKAHLNLHINSLELGDSAVYFCASSHLPLGGSGEKLFFGSGTQLSVL.

The V and J genes are TRBV6-5 and TRBJ2-1; D gene ambiguous. Trimming removed 0 bases at V and 9 bases at J, with 12 bases between. Germline CDR1 MNHEY, CDR2 SVGAGI. This CDR3 comprises 14 residues. The CDR3 coding sequence is TGTGCCAGCAGTTACTCGAACCTACTGGGTGAGCAGTTCTTC. Its protein product is CASSYSNLLGEQFF.

The sample holds a few counts of this clonotype. The chain is built from TRBV20-1 and TRBJ2-7; TRBD2 is a possible D gene (6 bases). Germline V lookup: CDR1 DFQATT, CDR2 SNEGSKA (reference sequence). V was clipped by 1 base and J by 1 base, with 14 bases between them. This CDR3 region has 15 residues. CDR3 sequence reads: CSARARASASYEQYF. The CDR3 coding sequence is TGCAGTGCTAGAGCCAGAGCTAGCGCTTCCTACGAGCAGTACTTC.

The chain carries TRBV4-1 and TRBJ2-3; maybe TRBD1 (6 bases). The length of the CDR3 is 14 residues. V lost 4 bases and J 2 bases, leaving 10 bases between the germline ends. The germline gives CDR1 MGHRA, CDR2 YSYEKL. CDR3 sequence: CASSPTGLTDTQYF. The CDR3 DNA reads as TGCGCCAGCAGCCCGACAGGTCTCACAGATACGCAGTATTTT.

This clonotype was counted between two and nine times. The V gene is TRBV5-1, the J gene TRBJ1-2; TRBD1 matches at 8 bases. The V segment lost 0 bases and the J segment 3 bases; nucleotides outside the gene matches: 4. Germline values: CDR1 SGHRS, CDR2 YFSETQ. The CDR3 is 15 amino acids. This CDR3 reads CASSLVAGGDYGYTF. CDR3 sequence (DNA): TGCGCCAGCAGCTTGGTGGCAGGGGGCGACTATGGCTACACCTTC.

This clonotype has just a few counts. The genes are TRBV6-5 and TRBJ1-1; D might be TRBD1 (5 bases). CDR1 is MNHEY and CDR2 is SVGAGI in the germline V gene. The germline V and J ends were trimmed by 1 base and 5 bases, with 23 bases remaining between them. The CDR3 consists of 18 residues. CDR3 DNA: TGTGCCAGCAGTTACTTTGGGGGGGTGAGGGGACGTCGGACTGAAGCTTTCTTT. Encoded protein: CASSYFGGVRGRRTEAFF.

This clonotype was observed a few times. The CDR3 region has the DNA TGCGCCAGCAGCGGGGGACTAGCAGTAAACACCGGGGAGCTGTTTTTT. It translates to CASSGGLAVNTGELFF. The V call is TRBV5-1, the J call TRBJ2-2, with 9 bases lining up with TRBD2. The CDR3 runs 16 residues. V lost 4 bases to trimming and J lost 2 bases; unmatched junction nucleotides: 6. Germline CDR1 SGHRS, CDR2 YFSETQ.